These T cell receptor beta chains were read from a single sample in a study of Ad26.COV2.S vaccination and SARS-CoV-2 variants. Produced via immunoSEQ multiplex PCR; TCRdb's table is partial and in-frame only. The table lists approximately 350,000 clones, 83% of them singletons. The starting material was peripheral blood, obtained in a trial of Ad26.COV2.S vaccine versus placebo. These receptors all stem from a person aged 18-60 years who received the Ad26.COV2.S COVID-19 vaccine or a placebo. The CDR3 runs from the conserved cysteine through the conserved F or W. D genes are given only for firm matches. For some rows the clone size is stated as once, few or many, or as a class when expanded; others skip it.

clone size	V gene	J gene	D gene	CDR3 protein	CDR3 DNA
few	TRBV30	TRBJ1-5	-	CAWSVGQPQHF	TGTGCCTGGAGTGTAGGTCAGCCCCAGCATTTT
-	TRBV19	TRBJ2-7	-	CASSYRANYEQYF	TGTGCCAGTAGTTACAGGGCAAACTACGAGCAGTACTTC
-	TRBV5-1	TRBJ1-2	TRBD1	CASSTGQGGVDGYTF	TGCGCCAGCAGCACCGGACAGGGCGGCGTGGATGGCTACACCTTC
-	TRBV7-2	TRBJ1-2	-	CASSLVSQGGGYTF	TGTGCCAGCAGCTTAGTATCCCAGGGAGGTGGCTACACCTTC
-	TRBV29-1	TRBJ2-3	-	CSVQRIYRFEGDTQYF	TGCAGCGTTCAACGGATCTACCGGTTTGAGGGAGATACGCAGTATTTT
-	TRBV19	TRBJ2-3	TRBD2	CASSPEASGAGGYTQYF	TGTGCCAGTAGCCCCGAGGCTAGCGGGGCCGGGGGATATACGCAGTATTTT
-	TRBV19	TRBJ2-1	-	CASSPDRDSYNEQFF	TGTGCCAGTAGTCCGGACCGGGACTCCTACAATGAGCAGTTCTTC
few	TRBV18	TRBJ2-2	TRBD1	CASRGQGASTGELFF	TGTGCCAGCCGTGGACAGGGGGCGAGCACCGGGGAGCTGTTTTTT
once	TRBV2	TRBJ2-7	-	CASKRSYEQYF	TGTGCCAGCAAACGCTCCTACGAGCAGTACTTC
-	TRBV15	TRBJ2-3	TRBD1	CATSRDRGTGFDTQYF	TGTGCCACCAGCAGAGATAGAGGGACAGGGTTTGATACGCAGTATTTT
-	TRBV28	TRBJ1-1	-	CASSSEGTEAFF	TGTGCCAGCAGCAGTGAAGGCACTGAAGCTTTCTTT
once	TRBV13	TRBJ1-1	-	CASSSVQGISEAFF	TGTGCCAGCAGCTCAGTCCAGGGGATTTCTGAAGCTTTCTTT
once	TRBV7-9	TRBJ2-3	-	CASSSPSDTSTDTQYF	TGTGCCAGCAGCTCCCCTAGCGATACTAGCACAGATACGCAGTATTTT
-	TRBV7-9	TRBJ1-1	-	CASSLRDGTEAFF	TGTGCCAGCAGCCTCCGGGACGGCACTGAAGCTTTCTTT
-	TRBV7-2	TRBJ2-5	TRBD2	CASKLAGGPIRSRETQYF	TGTGCCAGCAAACTAGCGGGGGGTCCTATCCGGTCGAGGGAGACCCAGTACTTC
-	TRBV9	TRBJ1-5	-	CASSVEGTIDQPQHF	TGTGCCAGCAGCGTAGAGGGGACAATAGATCAGCCCCAGCATTTT
-	TRBV7-2	TRBJ2-1	TRBD2	CASSPFSGAGNEQFF	TGTGCCAGCAGCCCCTTCAGCGGGGCCGGCAATGAGCAGTTCTTC
-	TRBV18	TRBJ2-1	TRBD1	CASSPPGDSYNEQFF	TGTGCCAGCTCACCACCGGGGGACAGCTACAATGAGCAGTTCTTC
-	TRBV3-1/TRBV3-2	TRBJ1-2	-	CASSLWGQGTVQVRTF	-
-	TRBV7-2	TRBJ1-6	-	CASSFRQGYSPLHF	TGTGCCAGCAGCTTTAGGCAGGGTTATTCACCCCTCCACTTT
-	TRBV7-9	TRBJ1-2	TRBD1	CASNLQGRAGYTF	TGTGCCAGCAACCTACAGGGGCGAGCCGGCTACACCTTC
-	TRBV15	TRBJ1-1	-	CATSSPWGGPTEAFF	TGTGCCACCAGCTCCCCTTGGGGGGGTCCCACTGAAGCTTTCTTT